Below, 30 T cell receptor beta chains from the same sample are listed, as sequenced in a study of T-cell reconstitution after alpha-beta-depleted transplantation in children. During its preparation, the TCRbeta library received unique molecular identifiers. TCRdb ran MiXCR on the PCR reads and lists one entry per CDR3 protein. The sample includes a few hundred thousand distinct CDR3 sequences, roughly a tenth of them seen just once. Sequencing used PBMCs from the stem cell graft donor, obtained from the stem cell graft. These receptors all stem from a human donor who donated a stem cell graft to a child with acute myeloid leukemia.

This clonotype was counted between two and nine times. The V call is TRBV20-1, the J call TRBJ2-1; 13 bases line up with TRBD2. J gave up 3 bases and V 0 bases, and 11 bases lay outside the gene matches. There are 19 residues in the CDR3. CDR1 DFQATT and CDR2 SNEGSKA come from the germline V gene (reference sequence). CDR3 in DNA: TGCAGTGCTAGAGAGGATGGACTAGCGGGAGTTTTATACTACAATGAGCAGTTCTTC. This encodes CSAREDGLAGVLYYNEQFF.

This chain joins TRBV6-4 and TRBJ2-1; 15 bases are shared with TRBD2. The V gene's germline CDR1 is MRHNA and CDR2 SNTAGT. The CDR3 is made up of 23 amino acids. The junction had 30 bases not matched to a gene; V was cut back by 7 bases and J by 8 bases. The CDR3 loop reads CASTRTGTLAGLAGGLPFDEQFF. CDR3 in DNA: TGTGCCAGCACCCGGACAGGGACTCTGGCGGGACTAGCGGGAGGTCTACCCTTCGATGAGCAGTTCTTC.

The V and J genes are TRBV29-1 and TRBJ1-1; a possible D gene is TRBD1 (6 bases). Germline V CDR1 and CDR2: SQVTM, ANQGSEA. V lost 6 bases to trimming and J lost 0 bases, with 11 bases between them. CDR3 length: 13 residues. The CDR3 sequence is CSVTTGMNTEAFF. The CDR3 DNA reads as TGCAGCGTAACGACAGGAATGAACACTGAAGCTTTCTTT. Supplemented by reference TRBV29-1 and TRBJ1-1, the full variable domain reads SAVISQKPSRDICQRGTSLTIQCQVDSQVTMMFWYRQQPGQSLTLIATANQGSEATYESGFVIDKFPISRPNLTFSTLTVSNMSPEDSSIYLCSVTTGMNTEAFFGQGTRLTVV.

This sequence joins TRBV29-1 and TRBJ2-3; 10 bases fit TRBD2. With 0 bases clipped from V and 2 bases from J, the junction kept 8 bases outside the gene matches. The CDR3 is 17 amino acids. Germline values: CDR1 SQVTM, CDR2 ANQGSEA. CDR3 nucleotides: TGCAGCGTTGAAGATGGAGAGCTAGCGGGGGTCACAGATACGCAGTATTTT. It specifies CSVEDGELAGVTDTQYF.

This clonotype was picked up a small number of times. The V and J genes are TRBV4-2 and TRBJ2-5; no clear D. Per germline, CDR1 LGHNA and CDR2 YNFKEQ. Trimming took 0 bases from V and 2 from J, leaving 7 bases between them. The CDR3 is made up of 14 amino acids. CDR3 residues: CASSQETYQETQYF. As DNA, the CDR3 is TGTGCCAGCAGCCAAGAGACTTATCAAGAGACCCAGTACTTC.

There are a few counts of this clonotype. V and J are TRBV11-2 and TRBJ2-2; 10 bases are a match to TRBD1. The CDR3 extends over 17 amino acids. Germline CDR1 and CDR2: SGHAT and FQNNGV. Trimming cost V 3 bases and J 0 bases; bases outside gene matches: 4. The chain's CDR3 is CASSLWGTGANTGELFF. DNA for the CDR3: TGTGCCAGCAGCTTGTGGGGGACAGGGGCGAACACCGGGGAGCTGTTTTTT.

This clonotype was counted at least ten times. The J gene is TRBJ2-7, the V gene TRBV27; 7 bases are a match to TRBD1. CDR3 size: 12 residues. The germline CDR1 and CDR2 sequences are MNHEY and SMNVEV (reference sequence). V was pared by 4 bases and J by 6 bases, with 3 bases of the junction left unmatched. As DNA, the CDR3 is TGTGCCAGCAGTTCGACAGGGCGCGAGCAGTACGTC. Residues: CASSSTGREQYV.

This clonotype was picked up a small number of times. The chain uses TRBV7-2 and TRBJ2-7; D is uncertain. Trimming took off 5 bases at V and 6 bases at J, with 14 bases between the two ends. Germline CDR1 reads SGHTA; CDR2 reads FQGNSA. The CDR3 runs 13 residues. CDR3 sequence (DNA): TGTGCCAGCAGCCCACGAGAACCAGGCGAGCAGTACTTC. Its protein is CASSPREPGEQYF.

This clonotype was detected ten times or more. The chain employs TRBV4-1 and TRBJ2-1; D uncertain. Germline V gene data show CDR1 as MGHRA and CDR2 as YSYEKL. CDR3 length: 12 amino acids. Deletions cut 0 bases from V and 5 bases from J, with 2 bases between. The CDR3 DNA follows: TGCGCCAGCAGCCAAGATCACAATGAGCAGTTCTTC. This translates into CASSQDHNEQFF.

In DNA, the CDR3 is TGTGCCAGCAGTCTCCCGGGGAAAGTTGGCTACACCTTC. Residues: CASSLPGKVGYTF. The chain joins TRBV12-3 or TRBV12-4 to TRBJ1-2; D is ambiguous. The CDR3 is made up of 13 amino acids. Between the trimmed V and J ends, which lost 5 bases and 7 bases, there was a span of 14 bases.

V usage is TRBV6-4 and J usage is TRBJ2-2; D uncertain. Germline CDR1 is MRHNA and CDR2 is SNTAGT. V gave up 6 bases and J gave up 8 bases, with 7 bases separating them. This CDR3 is built from 11 residues. The DNA for the CDR3 is TGTGCCAGCAGCTGGGAAGGGGAGCTGTTTTTT. Translation gives CASSWEGELFF.

This clonotype was counted only a few times. The V gene is TRBV10-3, the J gene TRBJ2-7; TRBD2 agrees at 11 bases. V shed 2 bases and J 2 bases; nucleotides not matched to a gene: 2. The germline gives CDR1 ENHRY, CDR2 SYGVKD. CDR3 size: 15 residues. The CDR3 loop reads CAISEGTSGPYEQYF. In DNA, the CDR3 is TGTGCCATCAGTGAGGGGACTAGCGGACCCTACGAGCAGTACTTC.

The chain couples TRBV11-2 to TRBJ1-1; a possible D gene is TRBD1 (5 bases). Germline-derived CDR1 and CDR2 are SGHAT and FQNNGV. The CDR3 runs to 15 residues. The ends were cut back, 0 bases at V and 3 bases at J, with 11 bases in the middle. The CDR3 is CASSLDGAFDTEAFF. Here the CDR3 DNA reads TGTGCCAGCAGCTTAGATGGGGCTTTTGACACTGAAGCTTTCTTT.

The rearrangement joins TRBV5-1 to TRBJ2-7; 11 bases align to TRBD2. The CDR3 is 15 residues long. The V gene end was trimmed by 0 bases and the J gene end by 6 bases; junction bases not matched to a gene: 5. In germline, CDR1 is SGHRS, CDR2 YFSETQ. For the CDR3, the DNA is TGCGCCAGCAGCTTGGAACGGCTAGCGGGAGGCGAGCAGTACTTC. Protein: CASSLERLAGGEQYF. Supplemented by reference TRBV5-1 and TRBJ2-7, the full variable domain reads KAGVTQTPRYLIKTRGQQVTLSCSPISGHRSVSWYQQTPGQGLQFLFEYFSETQRNKGNFPGRFSGRQFSNSRSEMNVSTLELGDSALYLCASSLERLAGGEQYFGPGTRLTVT.

The genes are TRBV20-1 and TRBJ2-6, with 7 bases matching TRBD1. V gave up 3 bases and J gave up 2 bases; unmatched junction bases: 13. CDR3 length: 18 amino acids. CDR1 and CDR2 from the germline V gene are DFQATT and SNEGSKA (reference sequence). The CDR3 is CSASPGQQAPPGANVLTF. The CDR3 coding sequence is TGCAGTGCTAGTCCGGGACAGCAGGCCCCGCCTGGGGCCAACGTCCTGACTTTC.

The chain combines TRBV7-2 with TRBJ2-7; TRBD1 might be the D (5 bases). V was pared by 5 bases and J by 0 bases, with 14 bases between. The CDR3 extends over 15 amino acids. CDR1 and CDR2 from the germline V gene are SGHTA and FQGNSA. The DNA for the CDR3 is TGTGCCAGCAGCAGCCGGCGTGGGGCCTCCTACGAGCAGTACTTC. Translating it yields CASSSRRGASYEQYF.

This clonotype was recorded a few times. V and J are TRBV6-5 and TRBJ2-6, with 8 bases aligning to TRBD1. This CDR3 has 15 amino acids. The germline V gene has CDR1 MNHEY and CDR2 SVGAGI. Germline trimming cut 4 bases from V and 2 bases from J; bases unmatched to any gene: 1. The CDR3 DNA reads as TGTGCCAGCAGTTCGGACAGGGCTGGGGCCAACGTCCTGACTTTC. As protein: CASSSDRAGANVLTF.

The J gene is TRBJ1-1, the V gene TRBV20-1, with D unclear. Trimming took off 3 bases at V and 0 bases at J, with 14 bases between the two ends. The CDR3 length is 15 residues. The germline gives CDR1 DFQATT, CDR2 SNEGSKA (reference sequence). The CDR3 region has the DNA TGCAGTGCTAGTCTGGGGAACACCCTGAACACTGAAGCTTTCTTT. This translates into CSASLGNTLNTEAFF.

The V gene is TRBV3-1, the J gene TRBJ2-3; 7 nucleotides line up with TRBD1. With V trimmed by 3 bases and J by 0 bases, 3 bases remained unmatched. CDR3 length: 15 residues. CDR1 and CDR2 from the germline V gene are LGHDT and YNNKEL (reference sequence). CDR3 amino acids: CASSQTGLSTDTQYF. The CDR3 DNA sequence: TGTGCCAGCAGCCAGACAGGGTTGAGCACAGATACGCAGTATTTT.

In its sample, this clonotype was seen many times. This rearrangement joins TRBV12-3 or TRBV12-4 to TRBJ2-3; D not resolved. The germline V and J ends were trimmed by 4 bases and 3 bases, with 11 bases remaining between them. The CDR3 consists of 14 residues. The CDR3 loop is CASSSESATDTQYF. The CDR3 bases are TGTGCCAGCAGTTCCGAATCAGCTACAGATACGCAGTATTTT.

The CDR3, as DNA: TGCGCCAGCAGCTTGGGCCCGCAGGGGCAGAACACTGAAGCTTTCTTT. Protein: CASSLGPQGQNTEAFF. This sequence joins TRBV5-1 and TRBJ1-1; weak D call: TRBD1 (6 bases). CDR1 and CDR2 from the germline V gene are SGHRS and YFSETQ. CDR3 length equals 16 residues. Trimming stripped 0 bases from V and 1 base from J, with 13 bases between.

This sequence joins TRBV5-1 and TRBJ2-3; 10 nucleotides match TRBD2. The germline CDR1 and CDR2 sequences are SGHRS and YFSETQ. J was trimmed by 6 bases and V by 4 bases; bases with no gene match: 14. This CDR3 contains 17 residues. CDR3 in amino acids: CASSKAAQAGGADTQYF. In DNA, the CDR3 is TGCGCCAGCAGCAAGGCTGCTCAAGCGGGGGGGGCTGATACGCAGTATTTT.

This clonotype occurred many times. The CDR3 bases are TGTGCCAGCAGCTTAGCGGGTCACAATGAGCAGTTCTTC. The encoded protein is CASSLAGHNEQFF. The chain has TRBV7-2 and TRBJ2-1, with D unresolved. The V gene lost 0 bases and the J gene lost 5 bases, with 5 bases spanning the gap. Germline V CDR1 and CDR2: SGHTA, FQGNSA. This CDR3 is built from 13 residues.

This clonotype was observed a few times. The rearrangement joins TRBV5-1 to TRBJ2-1; 9 bases map to TRBD2. V trimming: 4 bases; J trimming: 8 bases; junction bases outside the gene matches: 13. CDR3 length equals 16 residues. Germline V gene lookup returns CDR1 SGHRS and CDR2 YFSETQ. The CDR3 DNA follows: TGCGCCAGCAGCCTGGGTTTCGCTAGCGGGAAGCATGAGCAGTTCTTC. It yields the protein CASSLGFASGKHEQFF.

CDR3 DNA: TGTGCTAGTGGTTTGGGCCAGGGATACGAGCAGTACGTC. It translates to CASGLGQGYEQYV. The chain joins TRBV12-5 to TRBJ2-7; tentative D call: TRBD1 (5 bases). Trimming removed 1 base at V and 4 bases at J, with 8 bases between. The CDR3 covers 13 residues. Looked up from germline, CDR1 is LGHNT and CDR2 is FRNRAP.

This clonotype was counted only a few times. The chain has TRBV6-6 and TRBJ2-7; D is uncertain. Between the trimmed V and J ends, which lost 0 bases and 7 bases, there was a span of 4 bases. Germline lookup yields CDR1 MNHNY and CDR2 SVGAGI (reference sequence). The CDR3 consists of 11 residues. CDR3 amino acids: CASSYSIEQYF. CDR3 bases: TGTGCCAGCAGTTACTCGATTGAGCAGTACTTC.

This clonotype was detected many times. The rearrangement joins TRBV29-1 to TRBJ1-2; D unresolved. Germline V gives CDR1 SQVTM, CDR2 ANQGSEA. V was trimmed by 5 bases and J by 3 bases, leaving 10 bases between them. CDR3 length: 12 residues. The CDR3 protein is CSVSRRDYGYTF. In DNA, the CDR3 is TGCAGCGTTTCGAGGAGAGACTATGGCTACACCTTC.

The chain links TRBV7-6 to TRBJ2-3, with 8 bases identical to TRBD2. Germline CDR1 SGHVS, CDR2 FNYEAQ. V lost 3 bases, J lost 0 bases, and 2 bases stayed unmatched. This CDR3 is built from 15 residues. The CDR3, as DNA: TGTGCCAGCAGCTTTTCGGGGGGGAGCACAGATACGCAGTATTTT. Protein sequence: CASSFSGGSTDTQYF.

Of note for this clonotype: Possible read error: a much larger clone is one base away. The V call is TRBV20-1, the J call TRBJ2-2; no clear D. The germline V gene has CDR1 DFQATT and CDR2 SNEGSKA (reference sequence). The length of the CDR3 is 13 residues. Trimming cost V 3 bases and J 6 bases, with 11 bases left between them. The CDR3 region is CSARAKNPGELFF. Here the CDR3 DNA reads TGCAGTGCTAGGGCTAAAAACCCCGGGGAGCTGTTTTTT.

This clonotype came up many times. V gene TRBV7-8 combines with J gene TRBJ2-5; unclear D gene. The CDR3 runs to 16 residues. CDR1 SGHVS and CDR2 FQNEAQ come from the germline V gene. Trimming pared 3 bases from V and 2 bases from J, leaving 16 bases between. The CDR3 sequence is CASSLSPRHLQETQYF. Here the CDR3 DNA reads TGTGCCAGCAGCTTGTCCCCGAGACACCTTCAAGAGACCCAGTACTTC. Full variable domain (outside the CDR3, taken from reference TRBV7-8 and TRBJ2-5): GAGVSQSPRYKVAKRGQDVALRCDPISGHVSLFWYQQALGQGPEFLTYFQNEAQLDKSGLPSDRFFAERPEGSVSTLKIQRTQQEDSAVYLCASSLSPRHLQETQYFGPGTRLLVL.